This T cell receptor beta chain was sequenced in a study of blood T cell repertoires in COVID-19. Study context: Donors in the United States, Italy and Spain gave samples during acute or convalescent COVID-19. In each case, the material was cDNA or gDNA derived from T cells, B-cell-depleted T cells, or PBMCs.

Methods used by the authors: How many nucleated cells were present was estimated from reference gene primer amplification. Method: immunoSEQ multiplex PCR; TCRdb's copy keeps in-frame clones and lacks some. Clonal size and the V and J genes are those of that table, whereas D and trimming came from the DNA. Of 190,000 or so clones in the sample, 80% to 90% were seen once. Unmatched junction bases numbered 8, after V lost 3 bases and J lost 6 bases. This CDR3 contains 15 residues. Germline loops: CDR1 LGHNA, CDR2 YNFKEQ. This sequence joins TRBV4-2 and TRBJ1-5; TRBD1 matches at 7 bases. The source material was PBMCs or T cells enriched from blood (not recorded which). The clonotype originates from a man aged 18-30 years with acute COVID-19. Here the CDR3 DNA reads TGTGCCAGCAGCCAGGACGACAGGGAGTTTCAGCCCCAGCATTTT. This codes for CASSQDDREFQPQHF.